This T cell receptor (beta chain) was sequenced during a study of preoperative IRX-2 immunotherapy in early breast cancer. V dropped 5 bases and J dropped 1; count of bases not matched to a gene: 6. This CDR3 comprises 15 residues. Per the germline V gene, CDR1 is SGHNT and CDR2 is YENEEA. TCRdb's table, derived via immunoSEQ multiplex PCR, lists solely in-frame clones and lacks some. The sample records a few thousand clones, 81% being singletons. Indicated treatment: preoperative locoregional IRX-2 cytokine immunotherapy. This phase Ib study tested locoregional IRX-2 cytokine immunotherapy given before surgery.

This material consisted of tumor tissue, taken before IRX-2 immunotherapy. The chain recombines TRBV11-3 with TRBJ1-2; 8 bases align to TRBD1. This clonotype originated in a human donor with breast cancer. The CDR3 sequence: CASSLRQGNNYGYTF. The CDR3 DNA sequence: TGTGCCAGCAGCCTCCGACAGGGGAATAACTATGGCTACACCTTC.